The 18 T cell receptor beta chains in this list originate from one sample, sequenced in a study of blood T cells in healthy people across ages. A second PCR, run for roughly 7 to 11 cycles, used a sample-barcoded 5' primer plus a J-beta primer mix. TCRdb passed the 5' RACE reads through MiXCR, listing each CDR3 protein once. Of some 780,000 distinct CDR3 sequences listed, approximately 60% are singletons. Source material: blood. Receptor source: a man aged 40-49 years in good health.

The gene calls are TRBV28 and TRBJ2-7; 9 bases match TRBD2. CDR1 is MDHEN and CDR2 is SYDVKM in the germline V gene. The CDR3 is 18 residues long. Trimming cost V 7 bases and J 3 bases; bases outside gene matches: 19. CDR3 DNA: TGTGCCAGCAACACCCTGCGGGGGGGCGCTGGGATTCGCTACGAGCAGTACTTC. Protein product: CASNTLRGGAGIRYEQYF.

In this sample, this clonotype turned up a few times. CDR3 sequence: CASSTRQLHEQYF. Written as DNA, the CDR3 is TGTGCCAGCAGCACCCGACAGCTCCACGAGCAGTACTTC. This chain uses TRBV7-8 with TRBJ2-7; possible D gene TRBD1, 5 bases. Trimming left V 5 bases short and J 5 bases short, with 13 bases between. The CDR3 length is 13 residues. Germline V gene data show CDR1 as SGHVS and CDR2 as FQNEAQ.

This clonotype was seen once. The chain recombines TRBV12-3 or TRBV12-4 with TRBJ2-5, with TRBD2 matching over 9 bases. CDR3 size: 20 residues. V was clipped by 3 bases and J by 11 bases; unmatched bases: 28. CDR3 in DNA: TGTGCCAGCAGTTTCCGGGCGGTAGCTAGCGGGAAACTAACCTACAATGAGCAGTACTTC. This translates into CASSFRAVASGKLTYNEQYF.

This clonotype showed up just a few times. This chain uses TRBV2 with TRBJ2-7, with 7 bases matching TRBD2. V shed 2 bases and J 2 bases; nucleotides not matched to a gene: 15. The CDR3 runs to 18 residues. The V gene's germline CDR1 is SNHLY and CDR2 FYNNEI. The DNA of the CDR3 is TGTGCCAGCAGTGAATTATATACTCTGGGGGGACTAACCTACGAGCAGTACTTC. Residues: CASSELYTLGGLTYEQYF.

The chain links TRBV29-1 to TRBJ1-2; TRBD1 matches at 9 bases. With 4 bases clipped from V and 6 bases from J, the junction kept 3 bases outside the gene matches. This CDR3 is built from 12 residues. Germline CDR1 reads SQVTM; CDR2 reads ANQGSEA. CDR3 residues: CSVGWDRDGYTF. As DNA, the CDR3 is TGCAGCGTTGGTTGGGACAGGGATGGCTACACCTTC.

The sample holds a few counts of this clonotype. This sequence joins TRBV6-2 or TRBV6-3 and TRBJ2-7; D remains ambiguous. The CDR3 contains 14 residues. Trimming took off 0 bases at V and 4 bases at J, with 10 bases between the two ends. CDR1 is MNHEY and CDR2 is SVGEGT in the germline V gene. CDR3 bases: TGTGCCAGCAGTTACTCTAATCGTCCTTACGAGCAGTACTTC. It codes for CASSYSNRPYEQYF.

This clonotype came up once. The rearrangement links TRBV14 to TRBJ2-2; tentative D call: TRBD1 (5 bases). The V gene lost 6 bases and the J gene lost 3 bases, with 14 bases spanning the gap. The germline CDR1 and CDR2 sequences are SGHDN and FVKESK. The CDR3 spans 15 residues. The CDR3 nucleotides read TGTGCCAGCAGGCAGGGCTTAATCTACACCGGGGAGCTGTTTTTT. This sequence encodes CASRQGLIYTGELFF. The full variable domain, rest sourced from reference TRBV14 and TRBJ2-2, is EAGVTQFPSHSVIEKGQTVTLRCDPISGHDNLYWYRRVMGKEIKFLLHFVKESKQDESGMPNNRFLAERTGGTYSTLKVQPAELEDSGVYFCASRQGLIYTGELFFGEGSRLTVL.

V and J are TRBV28 and TRBJ2-3; D not resolved. This CDR3 spans 11 amino acids. Trimming shortened V by 8 bases and J by 6 bases, and 9 bases separated the two germline ends. Germline V gives CDR1 MDHEN, CDR2 SYDVKM. The CDR3 nucleotides read TGTGCCAGCCGAGTAGCCGATACGCAGTATTTT. It is translated as CASRVADTQYF.

This clonotype has just a few counts. The CDR3 here is CSVGAGGSGNEQFF. The DNA for the CDR3 is TGCAGCGTTGGAGCGGGGGGTTCGGGCAATGAGCAGTTCTTC. This chain connects TRBV29-1 to TRBJ2-1; 9 nucleotides align to TRBD2. CDR1 is SQVTM, CDR2 ANQGSEA, per germline. This CDR3 contains 14 residues. V shed 4 bases, J shed 6 bases, and the junction held 7 bases outside the gene matches.

The gene calls are TRBV20-1 and TRBJ2-7, with a possible D match to TRBD2 (6 bases). Germline CDR1 reads DFQATT; CDR2 reads SNEGSKA (reference sequence). Trimming shortened V by 7 bases and J by 0 bases, and 13 bases separated the two germline ends. CDR3 size: 13 residues. The chain's CDR3 is CSGSRGGSYEQYF. In DNA form, the CDR3 reads TGCAGTGGGTCGAGGGGAGGCTCCTACGAGCAGTACTTC.

The V call is TRBV28, the J call TRBJ2-7, with D unclear. There are 13 residues in the CDR3. Germline CDR1 and CDR2: MDHEN and SYDVKM. V lost 4 bases, J lost 4 bases, and 11 bases lay in between. In DNA form, the CDR3 reads TGTGCCAGCAGTTCCCCCGCTGCGTACGAGCAGTACTTC. Translation: CASSSPAAYEQYF.

Regarding this clonotype: This may be a read error, as it is one base from a much larger clone. This chain uses TRBV7-2 with TRBJ2-1; possible D gene TRBD1, 6 bases. Matching the DNA end better, TRBJ2-7 makes the J call doubtful. The CDR3 runs to 13 residues. Germline V gene lookup returns CDR1 SGHTA and CDR2 FQGNSA. This CDR3 reads CASSFDRYNEQYF. CDR3 bases: TGTGCCAGCAGCTTCGACAGGTACAATGAGCAGTACTTC.

CDR3 in amino acids: CASRGDQMFF. DNA for the CDR3: TGTGCCAGCAGAGGGGATCAGATGTTTTTT. This chain uses TRBV7-9 with TRBJ1-4, with a tentative D call TRBD1 (5 bases). CDR1 is SEHNR and CDR2 is FQNEAQ in the germline V gene (reference sequence). The CDR3 sequence is 10 residues long. V gave up 6 bases and J gave up 15 bases, with 11 bases separating them.

This chain links TRBV5-1 with TRBJ2-1, with TRBD1 matching 11 bases. The CDR3 consists of 15 residues. Unmatched junction bases numbered 7, after V lost 2 bases and J lost 9 bases. Germline assignment: CDR1 SGHRS and CDR2 YFSETQ. CDR3 bases: TGCGCCAGCAGCTTCGGACAGGGGGCGCAGTTTGAGCAGTTCTTC. Translation: CASSFGQGAQFEQFF.

The rearrangement links TRBV3-1 to TRBJ1-5, with 8 bases identical to TRBD1. Trimming took 7 bases from V and 7 from J; bases not matched to a gene: 21. CDR3 length: 18 residues. In germline, CDR1 is LGHDT, CDR2 YNNKEL (reference sequence). The CDR3 DNA reads as TGTGCCAGCATACTACCGGGACAGGCAACCTCCGCCCCCCAGCCCCAGCATTTT. Protein product: CASILPGQATSAPQPQHF.

V usage is TRBV7-2 and J usage is TRBJ1-6; D unresolved. Looked up from germline, CDR1 is SGHTA and CDR2 is FQGNSA. This CDR3 contains 17 residues. V lost 1 base to trimming and J lost 6 bases, with 16 bases between them. The DNA for the CDR3 is TGTGCCAGCAGCTTAGGCGTAGCGGCAGGTGGTAATTCACCCCTCCACTTT. Protein: CASSLGVAAGGNSPLHF.

This chain uses TRBV6-1 with TRBJ2-1; D is uncertain. Deletions cut 5 bases from V and 6 bases from J, with 14 bases between. Germline V gene sequence: CDR1 MNHNS, CDR2 SASEGT. The CDR3 covers 14 residues. The CDR3 sequence is CASSSPPLGNEQFF. In nucleotides, the CDR3 is TGTGCCAGCAGTTCCCCCCCGTTGGGCAATGAGCAGTTCTTC.

The chain links TRBV5-5 to TRBJ2-5; D not certain. The V and J ends lost 4 bases and 3 bases respectively, with 16 bases between them. Germline CDR1 reads SGHKS; CDR2 reads YYEKEE (reference sequence). The CDR3 sequence is 15 residues long. The chain's CDR3 is CASSHTAHGEETQYF. Here the CDR3 DNA reads TGTGCCAGCAGCCACACTGCCCACGGAGAAGAGACCCAGTACTTC.